Sequencing of this TCR beta chain was carried out in a study of Ad26.COV2.S vaccination and SARS-CoV-2 variants (TCRdb year 2021). Notes on the research overall: Donors in the vaccine arm were drawn from COV1001, a phase I-IIa trial of Ad26.COV2.S in healthy adults that was multicentre, randomized, double-blind and placebo-controlled. Ad26.COV2.S was administered intramuscularly at a dose of 5x10^10 or 1x10^11 viral particles, either as one shot or as two shots given 56 days apart. Sequencing of the TCRbeta repertoire served to evaluate the specificity and breadth of SARS-CoV-2-reactive T cell receptors following Ad26.COV2.S vaccination. A total of approximately 32 samples were included in the TCR-sequenced set, comprising 19 Ad26.COV2.S vaccine recipients, 5 placebo recipients and 8 SARS-CoV-2 convalescent individuals. Trial participants were randomized into five groups of five, in which low-dose or high-dose Ad26.COV2.S was given once or twice, or placebo was given on both occasions. Investigators remained blinded to trial group allocation during experiments and outcome assessment.

The meaning of the sample's treatment or condition label: roughly 19 received Ad26.COV2.S at low or high dose, single or two shots; roughly five received placebo; per-sample allocation not given. For vaccine and placebo recipients, the sequenced repertoires came from samples collected on day 63 after the first injection. Cohort 1b enrolled about 25 adults aged 18-55 years at a single site in Boston, USA, between 29 July and 7 August 2020. Ad26.COV2.S consisted of a replication-incompetent adenovirus type 26 vector by which a prefusion-stabilized SARS-CoV-2 spike protein from the original Wuhan strain was expressed. Note on this clone: Its specific antigen is unknown. It has no much larger one-base neighbor in the sample; base qualities were not kept.

TCRbeta CDR3 regions were sequenced with the immunoSEQ Assay. After extraction, genomic DNA underwent amplification by bias-controlled multiplex PCR, followed by high-throughput sequencing. The study's own analysis went as follows. To quantify the absolute abundance of every unique TCRbeta CDR3 region, sequences were collapsed and filtered. T cell fraction was estimated by normalization of TCRbeta template counts to usable DNA, with usable DNA being measured through amplification of reference genes present in all nucleated cells. Repertoire TCRs were annotated as SARS-CoV-2-specific by exact matching of V gene, CDR3 amino acid sequence and J gene to a known reactive TCR set. The reference SARS-CoV-2 TCR set was obtained from MIRA and was filtered for enrichment in COVID-19-positive ImmuneCODE repertoires, whereby public or cross-reactive TCRs were removed. Using the MIRA antigens, annotated TCRs were further analysed by specific ORF or by position within an ORF. Breadth was defined as the number of annotated unique rearrangements divided by the total number of unique productive rearrangements, and depth was defined as the summed frequency of the annotated unique rearrangements. Two-sided Wilcoxon rank-sum tests were used to compare TCR breadth between groups. This is the immuneACCESS table as TCRdb keeps it, with only in-frame sequences that have V and J called. A part of the clones is gone; compared with another copy, unresolved V genes explain less than half, and the rest is unexplained. The V and J calls and clone size come from that table; D and trimming were worked out from the DNA. This sample holds 200,000 to 300,000 clones; approximately 87% were observed only once. The biggest ten clones account for approximately 12% of the sample.

The study at large found these results: The study was not powered to compare responses between vaccine doses or regimens. After vaccination, substantial breadth of spike-specific CD8+ and CD4+ T cell responses was reported. It was noted by the authors that total T cell responses may have been underestimated by the TCR breadth and depth analyses. Vaccine and placebo recipients had comparable non-spike TCR breadth, which fits with the vaccine containing only spike. Higher spike-specific TCR breadth was observed in Ad26.COV2.S recipients than in placebo recipients (P = 0.0014).

The TCR sequence derives from a person aged 18-60 years who received the Ad26.COV2.S COVID-19 vaccine or a placebo. The starting material was peripheral blood, obtained in a trial of Ad26.COV2.S vaccine versus placebo.

CDR3 protein: CASSRGQPTDTQYF. The bases are TGCGCCAGCAGCCGGGGACAGCCCACAGATACGCAGTATTTT. The rearrangement combines TRBV4-3 with TRBJ2-3; TRBD1 aligns with 7 central bases. CDR1 and CDR2 (LGHNA, YSLEER) derive from the germline V gene. The CDR3 covers 14 residues, taking in both the cysteine and the phenylalanine. Here the CDR3 DNA is all that survives: 42 bases in frame from base 1. Trimming takes 4 bases off V and 2 bases off J; junction bases not matched to a gene: 3.